These 20 T cell receptor beta chains originate from one sample sequenced in a study of blood T cells in healthy people across ages. A J-beta primer mix and a sample-barcoded 5' primer were used in a second PCR of roughly 7 to 12 cycles. Via MiXCR, TCRdb re-called the 5' RACE reads, giving one row per CDR3 protein. The repertoire holds just under 550,000 distinct CDR3 sequences, with approximately 25% as singletons. The sample also formed part of further work on T cells of mothers and their children.

What was sequenced was blood. The receptors were gathered from a boy aged 5-17 years in good health.

This clonotype was observed a few times. This sequence joins TRBV9 and TRBJ1-5, with D possibly being TRBD1 (5 bases). Germline-derived CDR1 and CDR2 are SGDLS and YYNGEE. V was clipped by 4 bases and J by 6 bases, with 8 bases between them. The CDR3 sequence is 12 residues long. DNA for the CDR3: TGTGCCAGCAGCAATGGGGGTCAGCCCCAGCATTTT. This codes for CASSNGGQPQHF.

The CDR3 coding sequence is TGTGCCAGCACTCGACAGACTTCCACAGATACGCAGTATTTT. It translates to CASTRQTSTDTQYF. The V call is TRBV2, the J call TRBJ2-3, with D possibly TRBD1 on 5 matching bases. Looked up from germline, CDR1 is SNHLY and CDR2 is FYNNEI. This CDR3 comprises 14 residues. V gave up 7 bases and J gave up 2 bases, with 13 bases separating them.

This clonotype was counted a few times. This chain connects TRBV12-3 or TRBV12-4 to TRBJ1-1; no clear D. Trimming stripped 2 bases from V and 4 bases from J, with 14 bases between. The CDR3 extends over 15 amino acids. CDR3 loop: CASSLSPGRGTEAFF. Here the CDR3 DNA reads TGTGCCAGCAGTTTATCGCCGGGTCGGGGCACTGAAGCTTTCTTT.

This clonotype turned up a few times. The chain employs TRBV9 and TRBJ2-3; the match to TRBD1 covers 7 bases. Germline V gene sequence: CDR1 SGDLS, CDR2 YYNGEE. V shed 3 bases and J 0 bases; nucleotides not matched to a gene: 4. The length of the CDR3 is 15 residues. The CDR3 reads CASSAGTASTDTQYF. CDR3 DNA sequence: TGTGCCAGCAGCGCCGGGACAGCGAGCACAGATACGCAGTATTTT.

The gene calls are TRBV4-1 and TRBJ1-3; no clear D. This CDR3 has 16 amino acids. The V gene's germline CDR1 is MGHRA and CDR2 YSYEKL. Trimming left V 0 bases short and J 1 base short, with 10 bases between. The CDR3 DNA reads as TGCGCCAGCAGCCAAGAGGAGGACTATTCTGGAAACACCATATATTTT. This gives the protein CASSQEEDYSGNTIYF.

V usage is TRBV12-3 or TRBV12-4 and J usage is TRBJ2-5; TRBD1 agrees at 9 bases. The junction had 8 bases not matched to a gene; V was cut back by 6 bases and J by 3 bases. There are 15 residues in the CDR3. The CDR3 loop is CASSYSGTGKETQYF. CDR3 DNA: TGTGCCAGCAGCTACTCCGGGACAGGGAAAGAGACCCAGTACTTC.

The rearrangement joins TRBV5-1 to TRBJ2-7; 9 bases line up with TRBD2. V shed 10 bases and J 4 bases; nucleotides not matched to a gene: 9. CDR1 SGHRS and CDR2 YFSETQ come from the germline V gene. The CDR3 has 13 residues. Written as DNA, the CDR3 is TGCGCCCCCGGGCTAGCGGGGCCTTACGAGCAGTACTTC. This sequence encodes CAPGLAGPYEQYF.

J is TRBJ1-3 and V is TRBV7-8; no clear D. The germline V and J ends were trimmed by 1 base and 0 bases, with 13 bases remaining between them. CDR3 size: 17 residues. From germline, CDR1 is SGHVS and CDR2 FQNEAQ. CDR3 protein: CASSLDTTSYSGNTIYF. The CDR3 nucleotides read TGTGCCAGCAGCTTAGATACTACAAGTTACTCTGGAAACACCATATATTTT.

The sample holds a few counts of this clonotype. The genes are TRBV2 and TRBJ2-5; TRBD2 aligns across 16 bases. Germline CDR1 is SNHLY and CDR2 is FYNNEI. The CDR3 is 15 amino acids. After removal of 7 bases from V and 4 bases from J, the junction contained 3 bases not matched to a gene. The CDR3 bases are TGTGCCAGCAAGGGACTAGCGGGAGGGTCAGAGACCCAGTACTTC. Residues: CASKGLAGGSETQYF.

The chain links TRBV4-1 to TRBJ2-7; 10 positions match TRBD1. The germline V gene has CDR1 MGHRA and CDR2 YSYEKL. Trimming removed 0 bases from V and 3 bases from J; junction bases left unmatched: 2. The CDR3 has 15 amino acids. CDR3 DNA sequence: TGCGCCAGCAGCCAAGACTGGACAGGGGGCTACGAGCAGTACTTC. Its protein is CASSQDWTGGYEQYF.

The CDR3 sequence is CAKSVTGGAEQYF. For the CDR3, the DNA is TGTGCCAAGTCCGTGACAGGGGGCGCCGAGCAGTACTTC. The V gene is TRBV2, the J gene TRBJ2-5; 10 nucleotides match TRBD1. The J call is doubtful: the DNA matches TRBJ2-7 better. CDR1 and CDR2 from the germline V gene are SNHLY and FYNNEI. The CDR3 has 13 residues.

In this sample, this clonotype turned up a few times. The chain joins TRBV7-2 to TRBJ2-5; no firm D call. With the DNA end fitting TRBJ2-7 better, the J assignment may be wrong. The germline V gene has CDR1 SGHTA and CDR2 FQGNSA. The CDR3 runs 14 residues. The CDR3 reads CASSSLASIYEQYF. The CDR3 region has the DNA TGTGCCAGCAGCTCCTTGGCCAGCATCTACGAGCAGTACTTC.

The chain links TRBV7-2 to TRBJ2-3, with TRBD2 identical over 8 bases. Unmatched junction bases numbered 6, after V lost 3 bases and J lost 4 bases. There are 15 residues in the CDR3. Germline loops: CDR1 SGHTA, CDR2 FQGNSA. The CDR3 nucleotides read TGTGCCAGCAGCTTTTTGGACGGGGGGGCAGATACGCAGTATTTT. It specifies CASSFLDGGADTQYF.

This clonotype occurred many times. This chain uses TRBV7-9 with TRBJ2-3; D call uncertain. V lost 1 base to trimming and J lost 6 bases, with 11 bases between them. Germline V gene sequence: CDR1 SEHNR, CDR2 FQNEAQ (reference sequence). The CDR3 runs to 14 residues. For the CDR3, the DNA is TGTGCCAGCAGCTTAGACCAGACCGGGGATACGCAGTATTTT. Translated: CASSLDQTGDTQYF.

The CDR3 sequence is CASSLRTSGLGEQFF. CDR3 coding DNA: TGTGCCAGCAGCTTACGGACTAGCGGACTGGGGGAGCAGTTCTTC. This sequence joins TRBV7-3 and TRBJ2-1; 10 nucleotides line up with TRBD2. CDR3 length equals 15 residues. Trimming at V came to 2 bases and at J to 10 bases, leaving 8 bases not matched to a gene. CDR1 is SGHTA, CDR2 FQGTGA, per germline.

This clonotype was picked up a small number of times. The V gene is TRBV10-3, the J gene TRBJ2-7, with 10 bases lining up with TRBD1. V lost 6 bases to trimming and J lost 4 bases; unmatched junction nucleotides: 6. Germline CDR1 reads ENHRY; CDR2 reads SYGVKD. The CDR3 length is 14 residues. The CDR3 spells CAISPGTGAYEQYF. CDR3 nucleotides: TGTGCCATCAGCCCCGGGACAGGGGCATACGAGCAGTACTTC.

The chain joins TRBV5-1 to TRBJ1-2, with a weak D call TRBD1 (5 bases). Germline values: CDR1 SGHRS, CDR2 YFSETQ. Between the trimmed V and J ends, which lost 0 bases and 4 bases, there was a span of 13 bases. The length of the CDR3 is 15 residues. The CDR3 protein is CASSLGQPGLYGYTF. DNA for the CDR3: TGCGCCAGCAGCTTGGGACAGCCCGGCCTCTATGGCTACACCTTC.

This chain uses TRBV7-2 with TRBJ2-7, with D hard to call. V was cut by 1 base and J by 5 bases, with 12 bases left in between. The CDR3 has 14 amino acids. The germline V gene encodes CDR1 SGHTA and CDR2 FQGNSA. The CDR3 protein is CASSLGVGVHEQYF. The CDR3 DNA sequence: TGTGCCAGCAGCTTAGGAGTGGGCGTCCACGAGCAGTACTTC.

The genes are TRBV29-1 and TRBJ2-1; 8 bases line up with TRBD1. The CDR3 is made up of 14 amino acids. Trimming at V came to 6 bases and at J to 2 bases, leaving 6 bases not matched to a gene. The germline V gene encodes CDR1 SQVTM and CDR2 ANQGSEA. CDR3 bases: TGCAGCGTCCCCAGGACAGGGCCCTACAATGAGCAGTTCTTC. Translating it yields CSVPRTGPYNEQFF.

This clonotype was detected a few times. The V call is TRBV18, the J call TRBJ2-7; 8 nucleotides line up with TRBD2. The CDR3 covers 16 residues. The germline CDR1 and CDR2 sequences are KGHSH and LQKENI. V shed 3 bases, J shed 0 bases, and the junction held 7 bases outside the gene matches. CDR3 amino acids: CASSPQGSGTSYEQYF. The CDR3 DNA reads as TGTGCCAGCTCACCCCAGGGTAGCGGGACCTCCTACGAGCAGTACTTC.